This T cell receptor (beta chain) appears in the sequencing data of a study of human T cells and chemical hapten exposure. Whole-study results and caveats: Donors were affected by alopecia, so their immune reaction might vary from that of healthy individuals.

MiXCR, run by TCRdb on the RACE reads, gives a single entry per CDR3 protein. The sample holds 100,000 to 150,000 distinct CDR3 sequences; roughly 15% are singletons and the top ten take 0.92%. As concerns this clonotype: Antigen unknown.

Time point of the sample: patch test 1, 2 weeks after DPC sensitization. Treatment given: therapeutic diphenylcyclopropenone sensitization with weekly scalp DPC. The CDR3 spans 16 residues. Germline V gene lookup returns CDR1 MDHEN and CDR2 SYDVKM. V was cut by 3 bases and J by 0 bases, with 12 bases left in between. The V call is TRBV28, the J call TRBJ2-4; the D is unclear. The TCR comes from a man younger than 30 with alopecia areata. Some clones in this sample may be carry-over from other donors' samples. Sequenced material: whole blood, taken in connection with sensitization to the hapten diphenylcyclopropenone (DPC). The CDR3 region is CASSFGLLGAKNIQYF. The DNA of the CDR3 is TGTGCCAGCAGTTTTGGCCTCCTCGGAGCCAAAAACATTCAGTACTTC. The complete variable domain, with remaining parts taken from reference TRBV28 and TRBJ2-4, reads DVKVTQSSRYLVKRTGEKVFLECVQDMDHENMFWYRQDPGLGLRLIYFSYDVKMKEKGDIPEGYSVSREKKERFSLILESASTNQTSMYLCASSFGLLGAKNIQYFGAGTRLSVL.